Listed below are T cell receptor beta chains from one sample, sequenced in a study of graft-versus-host responses after intestinal transplantation. Libraries were prepared by immunoSEQ multiplex PCR; TCRdb keeps only in-frame clonotypes and omits some of them. Of roughly 89,000 clones in the sample, around nine tenths are singletons; the top ten hold roughly 0.17%. No antigen is known for these receptors. The sample in question was unstimulated CD4+ T cells sorted from spleen or lymph node cells, obtained before intestinal transplant. The receptors come from a human donor who received an intestinal transplant. CDR3s leave out the opening cysteine and the closing phenylalanine or tryptophan. Expanded clones are given a class, and other clones once, few, many or no size at all.

.	TRBV7-9	ASSPGTGGANQPQH
.	TRBV2	ASSEGLAGVGDTQY
.	TRBV7-3	ASSLEGGSGANVLT
.	TRBV28	ASSPQKYYGYT
.	TRBV30	AWSVGGKLF
.	TRBV7-3	ASSTSTSGGAHEQF
.	TRBV6-5	ASSKSFTDRVKAF
.	TRBV5-6	ASSSRETQY
.	TRBV13	ASSGVAGLSSYNEQF
.	TRBV29-1	SAPGQGGGEAF
.	TRBV6-4	ASTMGQGLSPLH
once	TRBV30	AWSLLGTGVQY
.	TRBV6-5	ASSYGQSYEQY
.	TRBV10-3	AIESSRQGKGYT